This T cell receptor (beta chain) stems from a study of circulating and synovial CD4+ cells in juvenile arthritis. Study-level findings and limits: These blood cells shared more CDR3 sequences with synovium than bulk blood. Shared-clonotype fractions with synovium likely underestimate full repertoire overlap.

Assay used: immunoSEQ multiplex PCR; TCRdb lists only in-frame clones, some missing. Altogether around 35,000 clones are present, 95% to 96% being singletons, with the ten largest covering 0.15% to 0.2%. As concerns this clone: As yet, its antigen is unknown.

This TCR was sampled from a human donor with juvenile idiopathic arthritis. The specimen was CD4+ T cells from blood.

In DNA, the CDR3 is TGTGCCAGCAGTCAGAACCACAGGGGGGAGACCCAGTACTTC. Its protein product is CASSQNHRGETQYF. This chain joins TRBV2 and TRBJ2-5; 8 nucleotides match TRBD1. The ends lost 5 bases at V and 5 bases at J; junction bases unmatched: 7. This CDR3 region has 14 residues. Germline assignment: CDR1 SNHLY and CDR2 FYNNEI.